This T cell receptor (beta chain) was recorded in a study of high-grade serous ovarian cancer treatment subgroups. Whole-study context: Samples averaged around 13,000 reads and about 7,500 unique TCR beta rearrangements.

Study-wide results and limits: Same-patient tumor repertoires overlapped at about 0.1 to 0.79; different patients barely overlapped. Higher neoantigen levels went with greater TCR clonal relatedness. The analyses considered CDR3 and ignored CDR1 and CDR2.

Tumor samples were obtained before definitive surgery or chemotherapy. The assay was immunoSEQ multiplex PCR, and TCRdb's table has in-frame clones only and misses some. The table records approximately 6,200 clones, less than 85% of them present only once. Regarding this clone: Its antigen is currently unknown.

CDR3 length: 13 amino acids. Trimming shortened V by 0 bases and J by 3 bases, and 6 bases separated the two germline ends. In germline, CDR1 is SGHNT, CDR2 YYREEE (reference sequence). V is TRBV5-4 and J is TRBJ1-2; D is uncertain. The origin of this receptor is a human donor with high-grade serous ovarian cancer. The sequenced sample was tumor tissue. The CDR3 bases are TGTGCCAGCAGCTTGGAACAGCACTATGGCTACACCTTC. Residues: CASSLEQHYGYTF.